This TCR beta chain was documented in a study of blood T cell repertoires in COVID-19. Across the whole study: Sites in the United States, Italy and Spain provided acute and convalescent COVID-19 samples. PBMCs, B-cell-depleted T cells, or T cells were the source of the cDNA or gDNA that made up the material.

Original processing notes: Quantification of nucleated cells was approximated via reference gene primer amplification. Data came from immunoSEQ multiplex PCR; TCRdb stores just in-frame clones and leaves some out. The V and J calls and clone size come from that table; D and trimming were worked out from the DNA. The data show 80,000 to 90,000 clones, 65% to 90% seen once. The V and J ends lost 3 bases and 4 bases, in that order; junction bases with no gene match: 6. The CDR3 has 16 amino acids. CDR1 and CDR2 from the germline V gene are KGHDR and SFDVKD. Sequencing used peripheral blood. This TCR derives from an older man with active or convalescent COVID-19. V is TRBV24-1 and J is TRBJ2-1; 9 bases map to TRBD2. The CDR3 nucleotides read TGTGCCACCAGTGATGGACTAGCGAGTCAATACAATGAGCAGTTCTTC. Protein sequence: CATSDGLASQYNEQFF.